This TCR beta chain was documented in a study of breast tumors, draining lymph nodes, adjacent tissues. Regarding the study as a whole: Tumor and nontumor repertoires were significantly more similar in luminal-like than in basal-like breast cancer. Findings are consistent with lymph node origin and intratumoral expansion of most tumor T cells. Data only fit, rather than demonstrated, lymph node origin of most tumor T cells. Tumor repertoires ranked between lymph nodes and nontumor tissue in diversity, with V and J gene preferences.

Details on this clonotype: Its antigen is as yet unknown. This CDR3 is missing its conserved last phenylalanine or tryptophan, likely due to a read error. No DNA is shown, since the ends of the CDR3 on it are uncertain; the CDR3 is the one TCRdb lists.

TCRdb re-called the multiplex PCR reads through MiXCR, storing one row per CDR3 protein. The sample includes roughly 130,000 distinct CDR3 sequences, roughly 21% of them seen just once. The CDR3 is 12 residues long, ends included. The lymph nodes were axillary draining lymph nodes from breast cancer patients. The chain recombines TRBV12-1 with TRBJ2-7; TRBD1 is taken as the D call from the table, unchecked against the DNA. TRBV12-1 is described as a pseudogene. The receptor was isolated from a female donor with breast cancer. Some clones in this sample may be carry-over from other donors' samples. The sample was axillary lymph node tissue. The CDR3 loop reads CASSVTKMGDTR.